This T cell receptor (beta chain) appears in the sequencing data of a study of T cell repertoires in cytomegalovirus infection (dated by TCRdb to between 2018 and 2020). About the investigation overall: Recently identified HLA-C-restricted CMV epitopes, whose presentation resists viral immunomodulation, were targeted by peptide stimulations together with well-studied HLA-B-restricted epitopes. Because public TCR beta signatures pointed to carriage of CMV infection together with the matching HLA type, the HLA type of each donor mattered for the analysis. The paper's findings and limits, for the study overall: Cumulative frequency of public TCR beta family members discriminated carriers of CMV infection plus the relevant HLA type in this cohort and an independent approximately 340-donor cohort. The ex vivo response was dominated by HLA-C-restricted CMV-specific TCR beta clonotypes, which also provided the single most frequent clonotype in two of eight donors.

The sample's treatment or condition label is to be understood as: in vitro stimulation with specific CMV peptide epitopes to enrich CMV-specific T cells. A note on this clonotype: The clone's antigen remains unknown. Base qualities are not recorded, but no much larger clone differs from it by a single base.

TCRdb shows the sequencer as Illumina HiSeq 1500. TCRdb took the public reads, trimmed them with fastp at Q25, ran MiXCR for clone calling and kept in-frame beta chains. A single entry per CDR3 protein holds the most common genes and DNA from its merged rows. In all, the sample holds approximately 990,000 distinct CDR3 sequences, and 30% to 40% of those were seen once. Over 10% of the sample belongs to the ten largest clones. Sequenced here: cultured CD8+ T cells from PBMCs, sampled from culture after CMV antigen stimulation. This TCR was sampled from a human donor in good health (CMV status not recorded). Some clones in this sample may be carry-over from other donors' samples.

The CDR3 is CASSSRAAGQYF. The bases read TGTGCCAGCAGCAGCAGGGCCGCCGGGCAGTACTTC. This chain joins TRBV13 to TRBJ2-7; D gene: possibly TRBD1, on 5 matching bases. At the junction V is shortened by 5 bases and J by 9 bases, with 14 bases in between. From the cysteine through the phenylalanine, the CDR3 covers 12 amino acids. Solely the CDR3 DNA is kept, with 36 bases framed from the first base. CDR1 and CDR2 are drawn from the germline V gene (reference sequence): PRHDT, FYEKMQ.